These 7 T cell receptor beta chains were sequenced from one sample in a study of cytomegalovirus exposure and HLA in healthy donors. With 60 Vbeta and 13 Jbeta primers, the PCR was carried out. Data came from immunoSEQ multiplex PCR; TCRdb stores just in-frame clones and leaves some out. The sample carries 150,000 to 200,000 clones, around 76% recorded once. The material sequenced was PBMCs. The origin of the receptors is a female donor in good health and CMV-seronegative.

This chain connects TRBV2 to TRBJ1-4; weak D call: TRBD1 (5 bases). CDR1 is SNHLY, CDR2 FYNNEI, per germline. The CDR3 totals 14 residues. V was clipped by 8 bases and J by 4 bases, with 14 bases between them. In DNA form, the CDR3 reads TGTGCCAGCTTCTTCGGGGGGGATAATGAAAAACTGTTTTTT. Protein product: CASFFGGDNEKLFF. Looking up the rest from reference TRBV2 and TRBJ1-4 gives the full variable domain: EPEVTQTPSHQVTQMGQEVILRCVPISNHLYFYWYRQILGQKVEFLVSFYNNEISEKSEIFDDQFSVERPDGSNFTLKIRSTKLEDSAMYFCASFFGGDNEKLFFGSGTQLSVL.

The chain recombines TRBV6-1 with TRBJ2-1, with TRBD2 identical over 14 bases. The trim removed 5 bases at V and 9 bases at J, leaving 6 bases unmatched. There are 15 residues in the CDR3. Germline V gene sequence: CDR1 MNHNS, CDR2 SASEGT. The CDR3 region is CASSRLAGGQFEQFF. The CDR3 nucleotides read TGTGCCAGCAGTCGACTAGCGGGGGGGCAGTTTGAGCAGTTCTTC.

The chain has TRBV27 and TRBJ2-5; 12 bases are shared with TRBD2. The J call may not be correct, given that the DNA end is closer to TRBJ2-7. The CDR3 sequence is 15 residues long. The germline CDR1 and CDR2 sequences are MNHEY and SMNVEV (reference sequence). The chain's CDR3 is CASSLLAGGLHEQYF. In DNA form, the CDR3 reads TGTGCCAGCAGTTTACTAGCGGGGGGGCTCCACGAGCAGTACTTC.

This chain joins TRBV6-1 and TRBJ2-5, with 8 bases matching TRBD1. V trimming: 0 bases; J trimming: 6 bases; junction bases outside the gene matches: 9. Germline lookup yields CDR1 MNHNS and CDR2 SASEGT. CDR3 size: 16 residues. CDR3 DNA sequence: TGTGCCAGCAGTGAAGCTCCTGGACAGGGCTTAAAGACCCAGTACTTC. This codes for CASSEAPGQGLKTQYF.

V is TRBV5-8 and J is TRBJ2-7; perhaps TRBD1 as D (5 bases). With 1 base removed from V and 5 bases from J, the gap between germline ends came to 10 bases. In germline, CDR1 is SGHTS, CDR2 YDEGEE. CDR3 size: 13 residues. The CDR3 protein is CASSLKRGNEQYF. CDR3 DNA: TGTGCCAGCAGCTTGAAAAGGGGTAACGAGCAGTACTTC. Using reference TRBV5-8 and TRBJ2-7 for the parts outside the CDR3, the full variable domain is EAGVTQSPTHLIKTRGQQATLRCSPISGHTSVYWYQQALGLGLQFLLWYDEGEERNRGNFPPRFSGRQFPNYSSELNVNALELEDSALYLCASSLKRGNEQYFGPGTRLTVT.

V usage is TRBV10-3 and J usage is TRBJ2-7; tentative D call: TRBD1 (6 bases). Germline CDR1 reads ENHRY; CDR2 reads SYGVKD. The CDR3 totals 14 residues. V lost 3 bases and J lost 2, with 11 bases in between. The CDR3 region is CAISDRGFAYEQYF. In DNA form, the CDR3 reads TGTGCCATCAGTGATAGGGGGTTCGCCTACGAGCAGTACTTC.

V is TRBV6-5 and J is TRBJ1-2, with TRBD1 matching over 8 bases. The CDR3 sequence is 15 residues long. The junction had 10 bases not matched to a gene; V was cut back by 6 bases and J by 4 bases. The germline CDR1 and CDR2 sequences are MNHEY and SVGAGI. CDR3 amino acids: CASRKTGDSLYGYTF. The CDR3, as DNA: TGTGCCAGCAGGAAGACAGGGGACTCCCTCTATGGCTACACCTTC.